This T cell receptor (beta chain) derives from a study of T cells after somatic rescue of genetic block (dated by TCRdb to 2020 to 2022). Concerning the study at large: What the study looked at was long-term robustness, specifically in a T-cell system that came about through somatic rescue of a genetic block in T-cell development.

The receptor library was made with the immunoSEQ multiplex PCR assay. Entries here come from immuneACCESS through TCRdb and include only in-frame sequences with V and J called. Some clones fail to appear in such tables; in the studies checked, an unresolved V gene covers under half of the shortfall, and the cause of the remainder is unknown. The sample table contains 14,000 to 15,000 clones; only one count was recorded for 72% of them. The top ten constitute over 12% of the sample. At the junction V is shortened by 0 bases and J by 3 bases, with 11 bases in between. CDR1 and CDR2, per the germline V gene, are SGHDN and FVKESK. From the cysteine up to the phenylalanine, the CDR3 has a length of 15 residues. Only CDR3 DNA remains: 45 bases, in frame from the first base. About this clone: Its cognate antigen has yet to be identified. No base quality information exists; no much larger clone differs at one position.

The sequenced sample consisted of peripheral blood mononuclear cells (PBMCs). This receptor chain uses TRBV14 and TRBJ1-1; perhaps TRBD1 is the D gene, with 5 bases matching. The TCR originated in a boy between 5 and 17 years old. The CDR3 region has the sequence CASSQDGGRYTEAFF. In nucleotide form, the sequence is TGTGCCAGCAGCCAAGACGGGGGAAGGTACACTGAAGCTTTCTTT.